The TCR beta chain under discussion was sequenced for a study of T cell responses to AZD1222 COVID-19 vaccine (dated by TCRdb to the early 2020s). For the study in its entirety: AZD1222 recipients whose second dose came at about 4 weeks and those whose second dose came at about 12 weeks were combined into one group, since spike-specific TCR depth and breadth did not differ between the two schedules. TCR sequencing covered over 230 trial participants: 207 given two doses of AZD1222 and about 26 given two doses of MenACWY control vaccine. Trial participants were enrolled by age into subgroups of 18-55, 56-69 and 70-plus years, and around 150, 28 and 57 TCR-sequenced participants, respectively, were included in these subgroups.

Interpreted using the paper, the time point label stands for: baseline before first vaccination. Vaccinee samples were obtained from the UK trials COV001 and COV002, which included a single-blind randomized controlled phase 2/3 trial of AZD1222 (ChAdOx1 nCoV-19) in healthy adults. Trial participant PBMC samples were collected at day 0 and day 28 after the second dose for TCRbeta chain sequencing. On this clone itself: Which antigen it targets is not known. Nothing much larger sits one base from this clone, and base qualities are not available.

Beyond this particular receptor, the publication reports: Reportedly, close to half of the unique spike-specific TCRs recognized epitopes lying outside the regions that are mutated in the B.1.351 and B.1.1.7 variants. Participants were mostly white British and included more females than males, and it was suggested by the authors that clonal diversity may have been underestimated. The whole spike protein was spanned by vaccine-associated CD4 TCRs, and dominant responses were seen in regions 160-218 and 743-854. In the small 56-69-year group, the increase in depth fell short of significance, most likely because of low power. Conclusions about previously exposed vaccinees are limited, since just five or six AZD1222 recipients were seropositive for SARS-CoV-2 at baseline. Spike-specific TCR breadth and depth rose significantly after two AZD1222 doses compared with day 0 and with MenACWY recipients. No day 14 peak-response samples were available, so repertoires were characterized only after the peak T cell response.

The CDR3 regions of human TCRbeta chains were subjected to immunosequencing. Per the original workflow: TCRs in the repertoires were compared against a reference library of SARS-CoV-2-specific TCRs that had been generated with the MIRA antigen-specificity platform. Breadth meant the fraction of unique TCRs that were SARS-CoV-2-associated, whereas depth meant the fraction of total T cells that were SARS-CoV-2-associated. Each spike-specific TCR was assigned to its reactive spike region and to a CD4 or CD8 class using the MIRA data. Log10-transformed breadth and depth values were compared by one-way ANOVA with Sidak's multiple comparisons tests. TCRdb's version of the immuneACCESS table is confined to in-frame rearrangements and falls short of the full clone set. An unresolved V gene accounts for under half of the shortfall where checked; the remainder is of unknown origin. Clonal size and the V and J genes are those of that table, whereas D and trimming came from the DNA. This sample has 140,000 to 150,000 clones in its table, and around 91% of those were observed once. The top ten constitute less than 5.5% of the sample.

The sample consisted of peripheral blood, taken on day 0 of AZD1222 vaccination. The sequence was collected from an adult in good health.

At the DNA level, the sequence is TGTGCCAGCAGCCAAGATGGGGGGACTTTCAAACTATGGGGTGAGCAGTTCTTC. Its product reads: CASSQDGGTFKLWGEQFF. The chain employs TRBV4-2 and TRBJ2-1, with TRBD2 perhaps the D gene, on 6 matching bases. The CDR3 covers 18 residues, taking in both the cysteine and the phenylalanine. The retained sequence is limited to the CDR3, 54 bases, with the frame set at the first base. CDR1 is given as LGHNA and CDR2 as YNFKEQ, both from the germline V gene. V drops 0 bases and J drops 9 bases, leaving 24 bases in between.